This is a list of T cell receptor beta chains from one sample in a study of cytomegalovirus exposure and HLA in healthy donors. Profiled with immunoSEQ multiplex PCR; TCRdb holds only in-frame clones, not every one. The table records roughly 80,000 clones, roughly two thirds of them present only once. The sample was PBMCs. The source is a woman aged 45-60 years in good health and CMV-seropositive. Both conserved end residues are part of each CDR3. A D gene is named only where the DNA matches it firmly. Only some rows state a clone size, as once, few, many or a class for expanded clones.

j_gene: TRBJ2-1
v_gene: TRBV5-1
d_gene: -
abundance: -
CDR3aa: CASSLWSGDNEQFF
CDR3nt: TGCGCCAGCAGCTTGTGGTCAGGGGACAATGAGCAGTTCTTC

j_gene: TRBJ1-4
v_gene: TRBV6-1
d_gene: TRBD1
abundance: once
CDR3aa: CASSELRVLGQGNEKLFF
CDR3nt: TGTGCCAGCAGTGAGCTAAGAGTTCTGGGACAGGGTAATGAAAAACTGTTTTTT

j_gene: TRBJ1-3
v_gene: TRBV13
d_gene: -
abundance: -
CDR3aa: CASGAPRVGNTIYF
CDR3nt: TGTGCCAGCGGCGCCCCCAGGGTAGGAAACACCATATATTTT

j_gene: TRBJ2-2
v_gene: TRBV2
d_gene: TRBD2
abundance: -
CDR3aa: CASSPGLAGVTANTGELFF
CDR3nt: TGTGCCAGCAGCCCGGGACTAGCGGGGGTCACCGCGAACACCGGGGAGCTGTTTTTT

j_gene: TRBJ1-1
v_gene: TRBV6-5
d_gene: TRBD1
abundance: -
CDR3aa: CASTLRTGGPTEAFF
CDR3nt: TGTGCCAGCACTCTTCGGACAGGGGGCCCCACTGAAGCTTTCTTT

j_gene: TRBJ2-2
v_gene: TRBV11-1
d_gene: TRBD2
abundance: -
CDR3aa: CASSLVLAATGELFF
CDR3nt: TGTGCCAGCAGCTTAGTGCTAGCGGCAACCGGGGAGCTGTTTTTT

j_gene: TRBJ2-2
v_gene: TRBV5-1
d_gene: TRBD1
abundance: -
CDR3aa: CASSHFEGAAGELFF
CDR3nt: TGCGCCAGCAGCCACTTCGAGGGGGCCGCCGGGGAGCTGTTTTTT

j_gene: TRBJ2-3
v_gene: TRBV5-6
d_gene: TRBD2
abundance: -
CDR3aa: CASSNPSGGTDTQYF
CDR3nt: TGTGCCAGCAGCAACCCTAGCGGGGGTACAGATACGCAGTATTTT

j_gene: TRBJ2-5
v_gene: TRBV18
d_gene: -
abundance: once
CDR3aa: CASSPLTKQETQYF
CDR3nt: TGTGCCAGCTCACCATTGACTAAACAAGAGACCCAGTACTTC

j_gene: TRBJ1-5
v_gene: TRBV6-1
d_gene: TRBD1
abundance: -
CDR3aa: CASTPTGVSQPQHF
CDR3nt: TGTGCCAGCACCCCGACAGGGGTAAGTCAGCCCCAGCATTTT

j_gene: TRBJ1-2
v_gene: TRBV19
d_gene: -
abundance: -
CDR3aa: CASSMGTGYNYGYTF
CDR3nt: TGTGCCAGTAGTATGGGTACAGGGTATAACTATGGCTACACCTTC

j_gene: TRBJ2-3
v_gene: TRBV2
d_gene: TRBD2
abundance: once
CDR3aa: CATLAGATTTDTQYF
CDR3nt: TGTGCCACCTTAGCGGGGGCCACCACCACAGATACGCAGTATTTT

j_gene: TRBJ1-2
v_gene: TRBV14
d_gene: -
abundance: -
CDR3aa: CASSQRTEIYGYTF
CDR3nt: TGTGCCAGCAGCCAAAGGACAGAAATCTATGGCTACACCTTC

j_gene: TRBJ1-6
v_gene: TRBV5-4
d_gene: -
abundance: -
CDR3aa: CVSSTTGWSNNSPLHF
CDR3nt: TGTGTCAGCAGCACTACAGGGTGGAGTAATAATTCACCCCTCCACTTT

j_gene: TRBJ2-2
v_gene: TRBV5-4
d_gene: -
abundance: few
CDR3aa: CASSPRGRTNTGELFF
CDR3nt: TGTGCCAGCAGCCCCCGAGGAAGGACGAACACCGGGGAGCTGTTTTTT

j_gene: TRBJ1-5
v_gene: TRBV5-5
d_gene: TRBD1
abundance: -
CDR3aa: CASSSETGGSNQPQHF
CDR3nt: TGTGCCAGCAGCTCCGAAACAGGGGGAAGCAATCAGCCCCAGCATTTT

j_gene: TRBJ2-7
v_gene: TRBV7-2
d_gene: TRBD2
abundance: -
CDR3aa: CASSSRGGSSYEQYF
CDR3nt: TGTGCCAGCAGCTCCCGGGGGGGGTCCTCCTACGAGCAGTACTTC

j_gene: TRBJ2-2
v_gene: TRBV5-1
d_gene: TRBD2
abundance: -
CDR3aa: CASSGKSGAGAGELFF
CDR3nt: TGCGCCAGCAGCGGGAAGAGCGGGGCTGGGGCCGGGGAGCTGTTTTTT

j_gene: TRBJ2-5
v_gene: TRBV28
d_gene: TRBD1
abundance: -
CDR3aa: CASSPTKWDRTQETQYF
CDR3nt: TGTGCCAGCAGTCCTACTAAATGGGACAGAACCCAAGAGACCCAGTACTTC

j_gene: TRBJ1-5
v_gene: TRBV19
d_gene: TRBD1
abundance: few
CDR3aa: CASSGQGAMSNQPQHF
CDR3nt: TGTGCCAGTAGTGGACAGGGGGCAATGAGCAATCAGCCCCAGCATTTT

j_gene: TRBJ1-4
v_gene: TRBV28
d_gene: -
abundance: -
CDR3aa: CASSTPETSTNEKLFF
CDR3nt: TGTGCCAGCAGTACCCCGGAGACTTCAACTAATGAAAAACTGTTTTTT

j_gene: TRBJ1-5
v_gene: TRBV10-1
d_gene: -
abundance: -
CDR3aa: CASSESGREGNQPQHF
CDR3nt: TGCGCCAGCAGTGAGTCGGGCAGGGAGGGCAATCAGCCCCAGCATTTT

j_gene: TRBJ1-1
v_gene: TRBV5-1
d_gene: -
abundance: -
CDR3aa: CASSLGVENTEAFF
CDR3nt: TGCGCCAGCAGCTTGGGAGTTGAGAACACTGAAGCTTTCTTT

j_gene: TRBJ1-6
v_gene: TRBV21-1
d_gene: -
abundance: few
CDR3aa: CASADRGQVSSPLHF
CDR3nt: TGTGCCAGCGCGGACAGGGGGCAAGTTTCTTCACCCCTCCACTTT

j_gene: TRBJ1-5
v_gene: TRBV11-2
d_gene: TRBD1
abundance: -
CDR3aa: CASSSNGQGSQPQHF
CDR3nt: TGTGCCAGCAGCTCGAACGGACAGGGGAGTCAGCCCCAGCATTTT

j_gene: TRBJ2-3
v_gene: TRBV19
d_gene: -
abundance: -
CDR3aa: CATTGRGTDTQYF
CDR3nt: TGTGCCACTACCGGTCGGGGGACAGATACGCAGTATTTT

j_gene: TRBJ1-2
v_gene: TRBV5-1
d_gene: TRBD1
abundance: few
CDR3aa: CASSLSTGTGDGYTF
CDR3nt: TGCGCCAGCAGCTTGAGTACCGGGACAGGGGATGGCTACACCTTC

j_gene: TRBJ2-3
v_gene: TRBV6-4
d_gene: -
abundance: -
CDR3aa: CASSENSEWDTQYF
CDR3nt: TGTGCCAGCAGTGAAAACAGTGAATGGGATACGCAGTATTTT

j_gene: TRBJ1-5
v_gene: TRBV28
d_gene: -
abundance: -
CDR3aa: CASSLFRGSNQPQHF
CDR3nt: TGTGCCAGCAGTTTATTCCGAGGTAGCAATCAGCCCCAGCATTTT

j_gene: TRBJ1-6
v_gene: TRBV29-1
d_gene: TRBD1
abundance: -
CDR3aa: CSVRQGAGDSPLHF
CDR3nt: TGCAGCGTGAGACAGGGGGCAGGAGACTCACCCCTCCACTTT

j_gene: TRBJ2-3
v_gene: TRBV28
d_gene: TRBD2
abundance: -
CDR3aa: CASSPGGLAETDTQYF
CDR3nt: TGTGCCAGCAGTCCGGGCGGACTAGCGGAAACAGATACGCAGTATTTT

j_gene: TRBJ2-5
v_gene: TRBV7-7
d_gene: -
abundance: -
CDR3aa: CASSFVREETQYF
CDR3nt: TGTGCCAGCAGCTTCGTCCGTGAGGAGACCCAGTACTTC

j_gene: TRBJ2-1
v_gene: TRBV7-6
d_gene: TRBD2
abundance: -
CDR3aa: CASSLVSGAISSYNEQFF
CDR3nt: TGTGCCAGCAGCTTAGTTAGCGGGGCGATAAGCTCCTACAATGAGCAGTTCTTC

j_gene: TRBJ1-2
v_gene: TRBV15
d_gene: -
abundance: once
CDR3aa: CATSSRRGRGNGYTF
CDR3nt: TGTGCCACCAGCTCGAGGAGGGGCCGAGGAAATGGCTACACCTTC

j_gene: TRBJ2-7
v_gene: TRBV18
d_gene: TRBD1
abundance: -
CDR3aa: CASSSPGQGPYEQYF
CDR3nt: TGTGCCAGCTCATCCCCGGGACAGGGTCCCTACGAGCAGTACTTC

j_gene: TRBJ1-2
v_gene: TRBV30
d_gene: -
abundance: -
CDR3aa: CAWNGDTVRYGYTF
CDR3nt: TGTGCCTGGAATGGTGACACCGTTCGTTATGGCTACACCTTC

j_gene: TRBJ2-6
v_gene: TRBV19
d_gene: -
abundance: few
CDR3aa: CASTPSYSGANVLTF
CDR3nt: TGTGCCAGTACTCCCTCTTACTCTGGGGCCAACGTCCTGACTTTC

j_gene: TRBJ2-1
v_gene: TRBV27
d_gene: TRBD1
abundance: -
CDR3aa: CASSLARDRSYNEQFF
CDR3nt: TGTGCCAGCAGTTTGGCCCGGGACAGGTCCTACAATGAGCAGTTCTTC

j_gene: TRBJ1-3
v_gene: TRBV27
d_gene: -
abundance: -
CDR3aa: CASSMGRNSGNTIYF
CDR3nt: TGTGCCAGCAGTATGGGGCGGAACTCTGGAAACACCATATATTTT

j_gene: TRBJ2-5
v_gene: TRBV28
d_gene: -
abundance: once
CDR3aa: CASSFPVMETQYF
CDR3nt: TGTGCCAGCAGTTTCCCGGTAATGGAGACCCAGTACTTC

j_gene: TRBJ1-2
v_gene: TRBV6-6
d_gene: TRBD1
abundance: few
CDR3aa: CASTLDRGYGYTF
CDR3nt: TGTGCCAGCACCCTGGACAGGGGATATGGCTACACCTTC